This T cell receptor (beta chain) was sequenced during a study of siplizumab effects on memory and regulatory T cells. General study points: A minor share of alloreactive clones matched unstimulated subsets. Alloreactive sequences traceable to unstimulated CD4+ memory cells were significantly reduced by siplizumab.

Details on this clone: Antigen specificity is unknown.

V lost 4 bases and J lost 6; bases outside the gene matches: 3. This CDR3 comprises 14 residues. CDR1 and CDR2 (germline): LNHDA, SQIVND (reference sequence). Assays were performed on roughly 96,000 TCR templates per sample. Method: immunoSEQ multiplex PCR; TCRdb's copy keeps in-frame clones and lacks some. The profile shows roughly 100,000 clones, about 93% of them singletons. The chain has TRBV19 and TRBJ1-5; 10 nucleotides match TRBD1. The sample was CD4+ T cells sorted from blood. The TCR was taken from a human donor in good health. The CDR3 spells CASSTTGGGQPQHF. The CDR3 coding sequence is TGTGCCAGTAGTACGACAGGGGGCGGTCAGCCCCAGCATTTT.